In this sample, the clone carrying this T cell receptor beta chain turned up many times. This record belongs to a study of T cells in Graves' hyperthyroidism and ophthalmopathy. RNA transcripts were the template for amplifying TCR beta CDR3 regions. A set of HTBI primers served as the primers for a first-round RT-PCR of the TCR CDR3. TCRdb independently ran MiXCR on the multiplex PCR reads; one entry per CDR3 protein. The repertoire holds more than 300,000 distinct CDR3 sequences, with more than 11% as singletons. Subjects aged 18 to 65 presented with newly diagnosed hyperthyroidism of less than 2 months' duration. Sequenced sample: blood. This receptor was identified in a woman aged 60 to 75 with Graves' hyperthyroidism.

DNA of the CDR3: TGTGCCTGGGACAGGGAAAATGGTCTGCGTGGCTACACCTTC. This translates into CAWDRENGLRGYTF. V usage is TRBV30 and J usage is TRBJ1-2; 7 nucleotides agree with TRBD1. Looked up from germline, CDR1 is GTSNPN and CDR2 is SVGIG (reference sequence). The J segment lost 7 bases and the V segment lost 5 bases, leaving 13 bases of the junction unmatched. The CDR3 loop spans 14 amino acids.